This T cell receptor beta chain stems from a study of T-cell memory formation after mild COVID-19. For the study at large: TCR clusters mostly belonged to single donors.

CDR3 size: 16 residues. The germline CDR1 and CDR2 sequences are LNHNV and YYDKDF (reference sequence). V lost 0 bases to trimming and J lost 0 bases, with 12 bases between them. TCRdb used MiXCR to reprocess the 5' RACE reads, holding one entry per CDR3 protein. The sample includes 550,000 to 700,000 distinct CDR3 sequences, 18% seen only once; the top ten take around 12%. This clonotype was detected a few times. The chain carries TRBV15 and TRBJ2-7; weak D call: TRBD1 (7 bases). This sequence originates from an adult woman who had mild COVID-19 (a few samples of this study predate the infection). Cell type and time point are not known. The sequencing input was PBMCs or a T cell subset sorted from them (not recorded which). The CDR3 region has the DNA TGTGCCACCAGCAGAGATCGGAGGGACAGCTCCTACGAGCAGTACTTC. It specifies CATSRDRRDSSYEQYF.